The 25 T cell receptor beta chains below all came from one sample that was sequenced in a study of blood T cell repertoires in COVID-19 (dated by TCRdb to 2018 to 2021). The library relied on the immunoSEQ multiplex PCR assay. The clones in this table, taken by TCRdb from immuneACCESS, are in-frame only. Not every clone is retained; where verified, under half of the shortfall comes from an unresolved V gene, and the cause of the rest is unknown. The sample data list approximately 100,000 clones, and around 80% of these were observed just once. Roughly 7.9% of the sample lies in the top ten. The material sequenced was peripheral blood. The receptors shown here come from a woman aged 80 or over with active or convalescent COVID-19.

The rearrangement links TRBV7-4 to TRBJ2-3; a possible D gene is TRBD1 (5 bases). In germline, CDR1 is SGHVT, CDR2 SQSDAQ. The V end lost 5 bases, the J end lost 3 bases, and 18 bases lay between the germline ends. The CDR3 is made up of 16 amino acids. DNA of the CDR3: TGTGCCAGCAGCCCAACCTCTTCCAGGGCGACAGATACGCAGTATTTT. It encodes CASSPTSSRATDTQYF.

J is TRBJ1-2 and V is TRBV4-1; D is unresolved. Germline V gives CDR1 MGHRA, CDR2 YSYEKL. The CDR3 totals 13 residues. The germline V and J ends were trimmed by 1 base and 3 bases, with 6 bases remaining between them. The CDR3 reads CASSQVEDYGYTF. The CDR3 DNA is TGCGCCAGCAGCCAAGTAGAGGACTATGGCTACACCTTC.

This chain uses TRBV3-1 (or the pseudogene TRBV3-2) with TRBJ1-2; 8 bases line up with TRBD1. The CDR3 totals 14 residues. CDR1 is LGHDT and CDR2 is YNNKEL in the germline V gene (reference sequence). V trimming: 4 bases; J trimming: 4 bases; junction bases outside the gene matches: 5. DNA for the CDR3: TGTGCCAGCAGCCCGATGGACAGGGCCTATGGCTACACCTTC. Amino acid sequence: CASSPMDRAYGYTF.

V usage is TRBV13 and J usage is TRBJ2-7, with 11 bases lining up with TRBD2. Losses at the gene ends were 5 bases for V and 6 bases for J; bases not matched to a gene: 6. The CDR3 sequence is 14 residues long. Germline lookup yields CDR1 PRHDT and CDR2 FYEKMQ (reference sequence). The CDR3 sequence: CASSPKTSGVEQYF. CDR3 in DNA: TGTGCCAGCAGCCCCAAGACTAGCGGGGTCGAGCAGTACTTC.

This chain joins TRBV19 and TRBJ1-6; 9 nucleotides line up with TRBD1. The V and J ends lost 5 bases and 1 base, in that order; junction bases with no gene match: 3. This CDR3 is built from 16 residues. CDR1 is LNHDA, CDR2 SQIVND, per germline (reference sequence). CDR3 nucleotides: TGTGCCAGTAGTTCCGACAGGGGGTCCTATAATTCACCCCTCCACTTT. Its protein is CASSSDRGSYNSPLHF.

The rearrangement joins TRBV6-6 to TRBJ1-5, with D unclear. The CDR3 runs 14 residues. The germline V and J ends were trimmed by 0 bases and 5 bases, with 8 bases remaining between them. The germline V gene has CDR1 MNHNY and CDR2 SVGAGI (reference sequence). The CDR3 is CASSYSDLDQPQHF. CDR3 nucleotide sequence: TGTGCCAGCAGTTACTCAGACTTAGATCAGCCCCAGCATTTT.

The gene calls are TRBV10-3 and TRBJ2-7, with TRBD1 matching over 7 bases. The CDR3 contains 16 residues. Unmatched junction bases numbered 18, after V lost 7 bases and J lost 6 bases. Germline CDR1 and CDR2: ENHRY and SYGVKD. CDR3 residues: CAIMLGQAVFVCEQYF. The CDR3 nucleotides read TGTGCCATCATGCTTGGACAGGCTGTTTTCGTTTGCGAGCAGTACTTC.

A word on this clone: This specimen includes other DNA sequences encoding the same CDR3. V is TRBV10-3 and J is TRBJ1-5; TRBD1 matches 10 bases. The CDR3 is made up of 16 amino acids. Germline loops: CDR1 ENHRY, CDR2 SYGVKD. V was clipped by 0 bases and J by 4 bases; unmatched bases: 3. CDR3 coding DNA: TGTGCCATCAGTGAGTCGGGACAGGGGTCTAATCAGCCCCAGCATTTT. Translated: CAISESGQGSNQPQHF.

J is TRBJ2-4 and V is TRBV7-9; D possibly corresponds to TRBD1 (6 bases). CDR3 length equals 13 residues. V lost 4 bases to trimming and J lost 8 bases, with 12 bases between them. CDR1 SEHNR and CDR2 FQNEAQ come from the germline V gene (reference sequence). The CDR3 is CASSYKQGYIQYF. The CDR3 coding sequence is TGTGCCAGCAGCTACAAACAGGGATACATTCAGTACTTC.

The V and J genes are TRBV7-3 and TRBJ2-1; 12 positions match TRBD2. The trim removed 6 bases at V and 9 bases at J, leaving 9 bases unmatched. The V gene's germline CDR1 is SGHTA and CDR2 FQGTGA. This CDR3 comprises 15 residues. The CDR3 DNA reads TGTGCCAGCAGTCCTAGCGGGAGGGCCGAAGGTGAGCAGTTCTTC. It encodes CASSPSGRAEGEQFF.

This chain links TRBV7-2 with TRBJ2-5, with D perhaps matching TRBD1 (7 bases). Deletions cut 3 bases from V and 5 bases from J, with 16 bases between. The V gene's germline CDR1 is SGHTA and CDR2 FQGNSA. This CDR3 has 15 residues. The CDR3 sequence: CASSFSGGGGETQYF. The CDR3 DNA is TGTGCCAGCAGCTTCAGTGGAGGGGGCGGTGAGACCCAGTACTTC.

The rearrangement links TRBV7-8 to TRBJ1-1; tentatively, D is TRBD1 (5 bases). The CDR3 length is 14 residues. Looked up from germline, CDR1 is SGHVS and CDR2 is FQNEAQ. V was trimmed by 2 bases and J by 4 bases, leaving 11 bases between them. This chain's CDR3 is CASSLQGRGTEAFF. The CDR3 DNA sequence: TGTGCCAGCAGCTTACAAGGGAGGGGCACTGAAGCTTTCTTT.

The CDR3 coding sequence is TGTGCCAGCAGCTTATCTAGCGGGAGTGTCGAGCAGTACTTC. Translated, it gives CASSLSSGSVEQYF. This rearrangement joins TRBV7-3 to TRBJ2-7, with 10 bases fitting TRBD2. The germline CDR1 and CDR2 sequences are SGHTA and FQGTGA. The CDR3 loop spans 14 amino acids. Trimming took 2 bases from V and 6 from J; bases not matched to a gene: 4.

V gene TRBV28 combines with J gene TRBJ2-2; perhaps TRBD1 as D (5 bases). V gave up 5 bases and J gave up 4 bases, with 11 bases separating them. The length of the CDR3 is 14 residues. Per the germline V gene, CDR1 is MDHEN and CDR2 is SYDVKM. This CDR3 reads CASSPGALTGELFF. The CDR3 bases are TGTGCCAGCAGTCCTGGGGCCCTCACCGGGGAGCTGTTTTTT.

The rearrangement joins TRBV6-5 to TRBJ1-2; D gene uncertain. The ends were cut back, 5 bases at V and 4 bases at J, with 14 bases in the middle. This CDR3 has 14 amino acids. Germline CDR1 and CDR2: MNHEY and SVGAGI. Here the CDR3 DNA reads TGTGCCAGCAGTATGATCGGGCGGGGCTATGGCTACACCTTC. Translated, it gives CASSMIGRGYGYTF.

The CDR3 region has the DNA TGCGCCAGCAGCCCCTCAGCGGGAGACCCCGGGGAGCTGTTTTTT. It is translated as CASSPSAGDPGELFF. The chain recombines TRBV5-1 with TRBJ2-2, with 8 nucleotides matching TRBD2. With 4 bases clipped from V and 6 bases from J, the junction kept 8 bases outside the gene matches. Germline-derived CDR1 and CDR2 are SGHRS and YFSETQ. This CDR3 spans 15 amino acids.

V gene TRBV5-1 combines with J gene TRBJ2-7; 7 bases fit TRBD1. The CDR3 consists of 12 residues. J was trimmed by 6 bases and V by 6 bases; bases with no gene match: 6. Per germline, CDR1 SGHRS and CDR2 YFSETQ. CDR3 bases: TGCGCCAGCACCACGCCAGGGGGCGAGCAGTACTTC. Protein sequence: CASTTPGGEQYF.

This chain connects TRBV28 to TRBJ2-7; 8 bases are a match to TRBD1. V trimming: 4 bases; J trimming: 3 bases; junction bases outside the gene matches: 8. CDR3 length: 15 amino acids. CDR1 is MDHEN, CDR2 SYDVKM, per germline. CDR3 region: CASSSEGTGHYEQYF. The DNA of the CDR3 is TGTGCCAGCAGTTCCGAAGGGACAGGCCACTACGAGCAGTACTTC.

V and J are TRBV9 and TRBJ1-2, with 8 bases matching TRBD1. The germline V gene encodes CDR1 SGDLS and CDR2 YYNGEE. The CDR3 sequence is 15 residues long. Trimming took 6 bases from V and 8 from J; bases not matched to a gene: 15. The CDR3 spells CASTRRTGRSLGYTF. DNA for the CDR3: TGTGCCAGCACTCGTAGGACAGGGCGATCGTTGGGCTACACCTTC.

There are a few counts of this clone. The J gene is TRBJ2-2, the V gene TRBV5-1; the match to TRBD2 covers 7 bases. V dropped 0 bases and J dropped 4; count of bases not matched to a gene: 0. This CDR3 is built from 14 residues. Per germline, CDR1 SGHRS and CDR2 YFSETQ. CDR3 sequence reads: CASSLASGTGELFF. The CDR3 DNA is TGCGCCAGCAGCTTGGCTAGCGGCACCGGGGAGCTGTTTTTT.

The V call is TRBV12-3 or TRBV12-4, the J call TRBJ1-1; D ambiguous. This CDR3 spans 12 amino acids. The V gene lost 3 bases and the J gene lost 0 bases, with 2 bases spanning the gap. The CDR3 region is CASSFVNTEAFF. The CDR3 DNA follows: TGTGCCAGCAGTTTCGTGAACACTGAAGCTTTCTTT.

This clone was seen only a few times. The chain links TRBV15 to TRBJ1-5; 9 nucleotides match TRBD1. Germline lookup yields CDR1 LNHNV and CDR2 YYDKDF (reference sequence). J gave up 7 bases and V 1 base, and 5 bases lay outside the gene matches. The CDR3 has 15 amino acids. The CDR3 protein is CATSRGDRENQPQHF. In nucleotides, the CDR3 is TGTGCCACCAGCAGAGGGGACAGGGAAAACCAGCCCCAGCATTTT.

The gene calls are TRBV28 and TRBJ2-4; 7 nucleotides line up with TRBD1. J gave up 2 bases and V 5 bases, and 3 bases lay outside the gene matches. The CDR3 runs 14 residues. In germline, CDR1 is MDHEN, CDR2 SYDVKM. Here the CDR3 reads CASSPGQSKNIQYF. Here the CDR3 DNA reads TGTGCCAGCAGTCCGGGACAGTCCAAAAACATTCAGTACTTC.

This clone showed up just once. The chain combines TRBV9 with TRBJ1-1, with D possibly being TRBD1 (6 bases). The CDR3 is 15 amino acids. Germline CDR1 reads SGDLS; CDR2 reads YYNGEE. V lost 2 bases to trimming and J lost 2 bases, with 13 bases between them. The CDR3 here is CASSVAGGVNTEAFF. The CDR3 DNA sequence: TGTGCCAGCAGCGTGGCGGGGGGCGTCAACACTGAAGCTTTCTTT.

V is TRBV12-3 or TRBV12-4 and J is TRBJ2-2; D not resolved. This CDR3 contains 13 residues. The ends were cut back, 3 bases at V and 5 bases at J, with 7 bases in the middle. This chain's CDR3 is CASSLGQTGELFF. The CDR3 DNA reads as TGTGCCAGCAGTTTGGGCCAAACCGGGGAGCTGTTTTTT.